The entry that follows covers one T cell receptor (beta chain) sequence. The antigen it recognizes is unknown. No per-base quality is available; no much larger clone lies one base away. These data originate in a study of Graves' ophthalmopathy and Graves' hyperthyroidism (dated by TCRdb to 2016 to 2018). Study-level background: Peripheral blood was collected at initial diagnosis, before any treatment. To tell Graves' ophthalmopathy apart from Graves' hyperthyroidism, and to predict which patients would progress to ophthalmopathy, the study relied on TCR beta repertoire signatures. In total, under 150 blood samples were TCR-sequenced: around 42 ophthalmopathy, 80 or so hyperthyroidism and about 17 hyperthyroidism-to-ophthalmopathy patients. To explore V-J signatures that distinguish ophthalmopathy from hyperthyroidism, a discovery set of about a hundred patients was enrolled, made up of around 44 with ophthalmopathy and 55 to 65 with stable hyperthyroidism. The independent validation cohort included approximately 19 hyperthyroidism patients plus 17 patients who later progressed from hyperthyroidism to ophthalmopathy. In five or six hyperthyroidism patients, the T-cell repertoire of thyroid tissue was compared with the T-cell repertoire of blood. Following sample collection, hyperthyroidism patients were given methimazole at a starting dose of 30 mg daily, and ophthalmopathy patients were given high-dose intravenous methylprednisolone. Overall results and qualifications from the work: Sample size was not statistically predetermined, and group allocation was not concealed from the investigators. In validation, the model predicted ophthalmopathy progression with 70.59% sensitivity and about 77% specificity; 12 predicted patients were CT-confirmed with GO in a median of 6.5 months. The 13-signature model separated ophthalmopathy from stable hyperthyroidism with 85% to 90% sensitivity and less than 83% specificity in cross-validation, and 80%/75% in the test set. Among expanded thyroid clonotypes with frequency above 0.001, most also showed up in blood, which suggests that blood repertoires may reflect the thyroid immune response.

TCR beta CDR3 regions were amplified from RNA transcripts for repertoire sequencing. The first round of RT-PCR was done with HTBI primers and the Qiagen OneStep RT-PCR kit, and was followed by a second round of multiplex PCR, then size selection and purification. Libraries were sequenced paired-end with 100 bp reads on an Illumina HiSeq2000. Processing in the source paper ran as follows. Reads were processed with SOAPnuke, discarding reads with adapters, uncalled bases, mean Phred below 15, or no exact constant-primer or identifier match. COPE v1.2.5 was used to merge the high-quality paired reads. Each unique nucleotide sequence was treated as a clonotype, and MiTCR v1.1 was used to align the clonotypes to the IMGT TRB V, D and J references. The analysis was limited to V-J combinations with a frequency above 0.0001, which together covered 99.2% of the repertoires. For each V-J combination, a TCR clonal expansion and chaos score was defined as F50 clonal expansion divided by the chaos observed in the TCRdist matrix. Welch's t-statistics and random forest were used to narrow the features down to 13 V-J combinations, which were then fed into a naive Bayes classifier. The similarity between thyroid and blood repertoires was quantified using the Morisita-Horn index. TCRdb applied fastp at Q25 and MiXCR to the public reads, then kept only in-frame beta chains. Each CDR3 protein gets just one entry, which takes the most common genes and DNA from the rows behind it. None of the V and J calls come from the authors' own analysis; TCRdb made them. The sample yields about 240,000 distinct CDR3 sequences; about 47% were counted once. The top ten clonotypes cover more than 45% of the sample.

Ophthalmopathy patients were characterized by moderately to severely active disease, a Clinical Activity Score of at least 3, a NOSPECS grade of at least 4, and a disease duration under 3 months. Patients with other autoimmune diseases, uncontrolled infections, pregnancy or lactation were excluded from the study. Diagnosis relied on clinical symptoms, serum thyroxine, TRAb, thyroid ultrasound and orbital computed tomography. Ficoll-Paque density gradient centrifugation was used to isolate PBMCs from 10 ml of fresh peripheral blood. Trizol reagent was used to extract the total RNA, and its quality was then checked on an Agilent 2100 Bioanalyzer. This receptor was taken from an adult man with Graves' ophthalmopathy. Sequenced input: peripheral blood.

The DNA is as follows: TGCAGCGTTGTTCCGGAATTCTACGAGCAGTACTTC. Its amino acids are CSVVPEFYEQYF. This sequence uses TRBV29-1 and TRBJ2-7, with the D gene uncertain. From the germline V gene, CDR1 is SQVTM and CDR2 is ANQGSEA. V loses 4 bases, J loses 3 bases, and the germline ends lie 10 bases apart. Spanning cysteine to phenylalanine, the CDR3 consists of 12 amino acids. CDR3 DNA is the only sequence kept; it has 36 bases, read in frame from the first base.